Listed here are 13 T cell receptor beta chains from one sample, sequenced in a study of blood T cell repertoires in COVID-19. Using immunoSEQ multiplex PCR, the repertoire was profiled, and TCRdb retains in-frame clones only, with some absent. This sample carries some 120,000 clones, roughly three quarters of them seen once, and the ten largest clones take about a fifth. The sequencing input was peripheral blood. The receptors originated from an elderly man with acute or convalescent COVID-19.

The rearrangement links TRBV5-5 to TRBJ2-7; perhaps TRBD2 as D (6 bases). This CDR3 is built from 14 residues. V was pared by 3 bases and J by 0 bases, with 10 bases between. Germline-derived CDR1 and CDR2 are SGHKS and YYEKEE (reference sequence). The CDR3 DNA reads as TGTGCCAGCAGCTCGGGACTGATCTCCTACGAGCAGTACTTC. It codes for CASSSGLISYEQYF.

In this sample, this clone turned up once. The rearrangement uses TRBV27 and TRBJ2-1; D might be TRBD2 (6 bases). Germline V lookup: CDR1 MNHEY, CDR2 SMNVEV (reference sequence). Trimming took off 6 bases at V and 5 bases at J, with 17 bases between the two ends. This CDR3 comprises 15 residues. CDR3 coding DNA: TGTGCCAGCAGCCTCAGACTAGGCAGGAACAATGAGCAGTTCTTC. Translated, it gives CASSLRLGRNNEQFF.

This clone has just one count. V is TRBV18 and J is TRBJ2-5; a weak D match, TRBD2 (5 bases). The CDR3 loop spans 12 amino acids. CDR1 and CDR2 (germline): KGHSH, LQKENI. V lost 3 bases to trimming and J lost 4 bases, with 6 bases between them. CDR3 amino acids: CASSPGRETQYF. The CDR3 DNA is TGTGCCAGCTCACCTGGGAGAGAGACCCAGTACTTC.

The J gene is TRBJ1-1, the V gene TRBV2; D remains unclear. Germline values: CDR1 SNHLY, CDR2 FYNNEI. The germline V and J ends were trimmed by 6 bases and 6 bases, with 11 bases remaining between them. This CDR3 has 12 residues. This chain's CDR3 is CASRTGISEAFF. The CDR3 nucleotides are TGTGCCAGCAGGACCGGGATCTCTGAAGCTTTCTTT. Variable domain in full (rest from reference TRBV2 and TRBJ1-1): EPEVTQTPSHQVTQMGQEVILRCVPISNHLYFYWYRQILGQKVEFLVSFYNNEISEKSEIFDDQFSVERPDGSNFTLKIRSTKLEDSAMYFCASRTGISEAFFGQGTRLTVV.

J is TRBJ2-1 and V is TRBV5-1, with 12 bases matching TRBD1. The junction had 8 bases not matched to a gene; V was cut back by 2 bases and J by 8 bases. Germline lookup yields CDR1 SGHRS and CDR2 YFSETQ. There are 16 residues in the CDR3. The CDR3 sequence: CASSFYPGTGGDEQFF. The CDR3, as DNA: TGCGCCAGCAGCTTTTACCCCGGGACAGGGGGCGATGAGCAGTTCTTC.

V is TRBV7-9 and J is TRBJ1-5; D uncertain. The V and J ends lost 2 bases and 5 bases respectively, with 7 bases between them. The CDR3 covers 13 residues. Per the germline V gene, CDR1 is SEHNR and CDR2 is FQNEAQ (reference sequence). CDR3 residues: CASSLTIDQPQHF. The CDR3 DNA sequence: TGTGCCAGCAGCTTAACTATCGATCAGCCCCAGCATTTT.

This chain uses TRBV3-1 (or the pseudogene TRBV3-2) with TRBJ1-4, with 9 bases aligning to TRBD1. The V segment lost 4 bases and the J segment 8 bases; nucleotides outside the gene matches: 5. The germline V gene has CDR1 LGHDT and CDR2 YNNKEL (reference sequence). The CDR3 extends over 14 amino acids. The CDR3 reads CASSRGQGSEKLFF. Here the CDR3 DNA reads TGTGCCAGCAGCCGGGGACAGGGTTCGGAAAAACTGTTTTTT.

J is TRBJ2-3 and V is TRBV7-2; TRBD1 is a possible D gene (6 bases). Germline CDR1 and CDR2: SGHTA and FQGNSA. V was clipped by 5 bases and J by 14 bases, with 14 bases between them. CDR3 length: 11 residues. CDR3 in amino acids: CASSIGQTGYF. The DNA of the CDR3 is TGTGCCAGCAGCATTGGACAGACGGGGTATTTT.

This clone was seen only a few times. The chain has TRBV7-8 and TRBJ2-5; tentatively, D is TRBD2 (6 bases). With 1 base removed from V and 5 bases from J, the gap between germline ends came to 8 bases. Germline CDR1 SGHVS, CDR2 FQNEAQ. This CDR3 region has 13 residues. CDR3 protein: CASSLGGGETQYF. For the CDR3, the DNA is TGTGCCAGCAGCTTAGGTGGAGGGGAGACCCAGTACTTC.

The chain couples TRBV7-9 to TRBJ1-1, with 7 positions matching TRBD1. Per the germline V gene, CDR1 is SEHNR and CDR2 is FQNEAQ (reference sequence). V dropped 5 bases and J dropped 4; count of bases not matched to a gene: 16. CDR3 length: 17 amino acids. The CDR3 region has the DNA TGTGCCAGCAGCCCGCCAAATCCAGGGGGGTTGGTCACTGAAGCTTTCTTT. As protein: CASSPPNPGGLVTEAFF.

This chain uses TRBV27 with TRBJ2-3; D may be TRBD2 (6 bases). Germline V lookup: CDR1 MNHEY, CDR2 SMNVEV (reference sequence). Trimming took off 5 bases at V and 0 bases at J, with 21 bases between the two ends. CDR3 length: 18 residues. CDR3 amino acids: CASSPWRGGTSSTDTQYF. CDR3 nucleotides: TGTGCCAGCAGTCCCTGGCGTGGGGGGACGTCTAGCACAGATACGCAGTATTTT.

This rearrangement joins TRBV25-1 to TRBJ2-6; D not resolved. Trimming took off 4 bases at V and 0 bases at J, with 7 bases between the two ends. This CDR3 comprises 15 residues. CDR1 and CDR2 (germline): MGHDK, SYGVNS. The CDR3 nucleotides are TGTGCCAGCAGTGGGTCTAGCTCTGGGGCCAACGTCCTGACTTTC. Translated, it gives CASSGSSSGANVLTF.

The chain carries TRBV4-1 and TRBJ1-1; D unresolved. The V end lost 1 base, the J end lost 0 bases, and 12 bases lay between the germline ends. Germline V gene lookup returns CDR1 MGHRA and CDR2 YSYEKL. The CDR3 is made up of 16 amino acids. CDR3 region: CASSQGRRALNTEAFF. CDR3 DNA: TGCGCCAGCAGCCAAGGGAGGAGGGCCCTGAACACTGAAGCTTTCTTT.